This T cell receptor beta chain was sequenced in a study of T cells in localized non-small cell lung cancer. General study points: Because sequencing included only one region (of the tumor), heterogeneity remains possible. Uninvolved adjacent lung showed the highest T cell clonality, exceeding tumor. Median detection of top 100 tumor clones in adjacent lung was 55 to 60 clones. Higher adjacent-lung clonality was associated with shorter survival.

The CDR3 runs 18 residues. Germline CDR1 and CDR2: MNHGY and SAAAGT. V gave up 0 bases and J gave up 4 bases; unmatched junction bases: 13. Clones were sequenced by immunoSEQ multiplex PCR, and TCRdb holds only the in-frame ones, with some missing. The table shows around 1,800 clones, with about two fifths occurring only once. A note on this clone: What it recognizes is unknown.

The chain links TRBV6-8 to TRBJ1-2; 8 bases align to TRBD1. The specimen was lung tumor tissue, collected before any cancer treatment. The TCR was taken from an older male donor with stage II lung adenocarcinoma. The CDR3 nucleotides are TGTGCCAGCAGTTACTCAAGGGGCCGGACAGGGCTCGCCTATGGCTACACCTTC. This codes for CASSYSRGRTGLAYGYTF.